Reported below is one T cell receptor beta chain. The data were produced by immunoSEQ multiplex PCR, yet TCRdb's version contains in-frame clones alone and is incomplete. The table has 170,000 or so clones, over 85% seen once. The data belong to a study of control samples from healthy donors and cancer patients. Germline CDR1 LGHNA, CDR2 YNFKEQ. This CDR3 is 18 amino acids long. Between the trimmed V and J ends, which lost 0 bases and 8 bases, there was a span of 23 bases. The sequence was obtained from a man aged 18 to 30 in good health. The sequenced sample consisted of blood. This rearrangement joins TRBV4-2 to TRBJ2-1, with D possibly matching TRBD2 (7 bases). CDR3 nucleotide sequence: TGTGCCAGCAGCCAAGATCGGCTGGCGGGGGCCCCCTTGGATGAGCAGTTCTTC. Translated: CASSQDRLAGAPLDEQFF.